This T cell receptor (beta chain) was recorded in a study of post-analysis software for immune sequencing data. As for the study in general: The disease courses spanned relapsing-remitting, secondary progressive and progressive-relapsing forms of multiple sclerosis. Study-wide results and caveats: Patients with multiple sclerosis recorded significantly lower normalized Chao1 diversity than controls, the study found. Compared with controls, patients had more of roughly five TRBV segments, including TRBV5-6, TRBV5-1 and TRBV20-1.

Presence of unique molecular identifiers characterized the TCR beta cDNA libraries. TCRdb passed the PCR reads through MiXCR, listing each CDR3 protein once. The sample records 550,000 to 700,000 distinct CDR3 sequences, roughly two fifths being singletons. A remark on this clonotype: Its specificity is not known.

V gave up 3 bases and J gave up 15 bases, with 18 bases separating them. This CDR3 contains 13 residues. The TCR originated in a girl aged 10 to 17 with multiple sclerosis. The material sequenced was blood. The chain carries TRBV12-3 or TRBV12-4 and TRBJ2-1, with no clear D. DNA of the CDR3: TGTGCCAGCAGTTTCTATCTAGAGCGCGGTCGGTTCTTC. Its translation: CASSFYLERGRFF.